A selection of T cell receptor beta chains follows, all from one sample in a study of regulatory T cells in long-lasting Graves disease. TCRdb analysed the multiplex PCR reads with MiXCR anew, one entry per CDR3 protein. The table records fewer than 650,000 distinct CDR3 sequences, 15% to 20% of them present only once. This sample also belongs to another study, concerning T cells in Graves' hyperthyroidism and ophthalmopathy.

The material sequenced was peripheral blood mononuclear cells (PBMCs), taken at new diagnosis, from a patient treated with antithyroid drugs. These receptors originate from a man between 18 and 35 years old with Graves disease. Both conserved end residues are part of each CDR3. Each record gives: D gene, clone size, J gene, V gene, CDR3 DNA, CDR3 protein. D genes are given only for firm matches. Size is omitted from some rows. Given values are once, few, many or a class for expanded clones.

TRBD1 many TRBJ1-2 TRBV27 TGTGCCAGCAGTACAGGGGGGGGGTATGGCTACACCTTC CASSTGGGYGYTF
- - TRBJ2-5 TRBV20-1 TGCAGTGCTAGCGGCGGACTCGGGTCCGAGGCCCAGTACTTC CSASGGLGSEAQYF
- many TRBJ2-1 TRBV6-1 TGTGCCAGCCCGGGCACAGCCTACAATGAGCAGTTCTTC CASPGTAYNEQFF
TRBD2 few TRBJ2-2 TRBV6-1 TGTGCCAGCAGAATAGCGGGAGTGTCTGGGGAGCTGTTTTTT CASRIAGVSGELFF
- many TRBJ1-2 TRBV27 TGTGCCAGCAGCTTATCCCTGGGCAGTAGAGGCTACACCTTC CASSLSLGSRGYTF
- few TRBJ2-1 TRBV12-3/TRBV12-4 TGTGCCAGCAGTTTGAGGACACCCCCCGATGAGCAGTTCTTC CASSLRTPPDEQFF
- - TRBJ1-3 TRBV6-1 TGTGCCAGCAGTGAAGACCCCATATATTTT CASSEDPIYF
- - TRBJ2-3 TRBV20-1 TGCAGTGGTGAGGCAGATACGCAGTATTTT CSGEADTQYF
- - TRBJ2-7 TRBV5-4 TGTGCCAGCAGCTTGGAGGTTAGGGGCGACTACGAGCAGTACTTC CASSLEVRGDYEQYF
- - TRBJ1-4 TRBV7-9 TGTGCCAGCAGCACACAGGTGGATGAAAAACTGTTTTTT CASSTQVDEKLFF
TRBD1 many TRBJ2-1 TRBV11-2 TGTGCCAGCAGCAACCGGGACAGGGTCCCCAATGAGCAGTTCTTC CASSNRDRVPNEQFF
TRBD1 many TRBJ1-3 TRBV12-3/TRBV12-4 TGTGCCAGCAGCGACAGGGGCTCTGGAAACACCATATATTTT CASSDRGSGNTIYF
TRBD2 many TRBJ2-3 TRBV20-1 TGCAGTGCTAAGCCTCAGCGGGAAAGCACAGATACGCAGTATTTT CSAKPQRESTDTQYF
- once TRBJ2-2 TRBV5-1 TGCGCCAGCCGGCAGGGTGACACCGGGGAGCTGTTTTTT CASRQGDTGELFF
TRBD2 many TRBJ2-3 TRBV7-9 TGTGCCAGCAGTAGACTAGCGGGAGTCACAGATACGCAGTATTTT CASSRLAGVTDTQYF
- few TRBJ2-7 TRBV5-1 TGCGCCAGCAGCTTGGCCGGTAGCCGGGACTACGAGCAGTACTTC CASSLAGSRDYEQYF
- - TRBJ2-7 TRBV20-1 TGCAGTGCTAGAACCGCCTACGAGCAGTACTTC CSARTAYEQYF
- - TRBJ2-3 TRBV18 TGTGCCAGCTCACCAACCGGGACCTACACAGATACGCAGTATTTT CASSPTGTYTDTQYF
TRBD1 many TRBJ2-1 TRBV27 TGTGCCAGCAGTTTAGACGACAGGGGGCGGTCACGGAATGAGCAGTTCTTC CASSLDDRGRSRNEQFF
- many TRBJ1-1 TRBV30 TGTGCCTGGAGTATTGCGACGGTTGAAGCTTTCTTT CAWSIATVEAFF
TRBD1 - TRBJ1-5 TRBV6-1 TGTGCCAGCTGCCGGGACAGGGTCTTTCAGCCCCAGCATTTT CASCRDRVFQPQHF
TRBD1 once TRBJ1-3 TRBV28 TGTGCCAGCAGCTCCCCGGGACAGGGAGACACCATATATTTT CASSSPGQGDTIYF
TRBD2 - TRBJ2-3 TRBV20-1 TGCAGTGCTAGAGGACTAGCGGGACCAGATACGCAGTATTTT CSARGLAGPDTQYF
- - TRBJ2-7 TRBV9 TGTGCCAGCAGCCCCTACGGGGGCGCCTCCTACGAGCAGTACTTC CASSPYGGASYEQYF
TRBD2 few TRBJ2-2 TRBV27 TGTGCCACCCGTAGGCTAGCGGGAGGCACCGGGGAGCTGTTTTTT CATRRLAGGTGELFF
TRBD2 many TRBJ2-1 TRBV2 TGTGCCAGCAGGAAGGGAGTAGCGGGAAATGAGCAGTTCTTC CASRKGVAGNEQFF
- many TRBJ2-5 TRBV10-1 TGCGCCAGCAGTGATACGGGATTGGAGACCCAGTACTTC CASSDTGLETQYF
TRBD1 many TRBJ2-7 TRBV12-3/TRBV12-4 TGTGCCAGCAGGAGAACAGGGGCCAGCTACGAGCAGTACTTC CASRRTGASYEQYF
- few TRBJ1-6 TRBV20-1 TGCAGTGCTAGCGACGCCAGACCCCTCCACTTT CSASDARPLHF
- - TRBJ1-2 TRBV6-1 TGTGCCAGCAGGGGGACGGGCTACACCTTC CASRGTGYTF
TRBD1 many TRBJ2-1 TRBV6-1 TGTGCCAGCAGAGCCGGGACAGCCTACAATGAGCAGTTCTTC CASRAGTAYNEQFF